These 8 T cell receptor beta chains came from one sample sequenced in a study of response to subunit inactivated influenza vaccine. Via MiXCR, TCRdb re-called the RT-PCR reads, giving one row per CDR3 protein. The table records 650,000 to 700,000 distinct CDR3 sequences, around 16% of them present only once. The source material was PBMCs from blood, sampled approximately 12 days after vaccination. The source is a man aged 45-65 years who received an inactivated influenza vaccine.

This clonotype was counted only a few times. The CDR3 bases are TGTGCCAGCAGTTCCGTTGGTGAGCAGTTCTTC. It codes for CASSSVGEQFF. This chain joins TRBV12-3 or TRBV12-4 and TRBJ2-1; the D is unclear. The CDR3 length is 11 residues. Trimming pared 4 bases from V and 9 bases from J, leaving 7 bases between.

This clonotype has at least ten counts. The CDR3 loop reads CASSLALSNQPQHF. For the CDR3, the DNA is TGTGCCAGCAGCTTAGCTTTGAGCAATCAGCCCCAGCATTTT. The chain joins TRBV7-2 to TRBJ1-5; D not resolved. Deletions cut 0 bases from V and 1 base from J, with 4 bases between. Germline V gene sequence: CDR1 SGHTA, CDR2 FQGNSA. This CDR3 has 14 residues.

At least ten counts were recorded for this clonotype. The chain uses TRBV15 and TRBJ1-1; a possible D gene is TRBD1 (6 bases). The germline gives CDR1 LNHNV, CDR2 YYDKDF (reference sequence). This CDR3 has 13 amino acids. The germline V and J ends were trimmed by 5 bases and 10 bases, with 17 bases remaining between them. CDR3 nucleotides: TGTGCCACCAGCGGAGGGACACCCTATGTAGCTTTCTTT. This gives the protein CATSGGTPYVAFF.

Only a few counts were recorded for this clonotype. CDR3: CASSLHSGSLYEQYF. Written as DNA, the CDR3 is TGTGCCAGCAGTTTACATAGCGGGAGCCTCTACGAGCAGTACTTC. The V call is TRBV27, the J call TRBJ2-7, with 9 bases that match TRBD2. The trim removed 2 bases at V and 3 bases at J, leaving 5 bases unmatched. This CDR3 contains 15 residues. Germline-derived CDR1 and CDR2 are MNHEY and SMNVEV (reference sequence).

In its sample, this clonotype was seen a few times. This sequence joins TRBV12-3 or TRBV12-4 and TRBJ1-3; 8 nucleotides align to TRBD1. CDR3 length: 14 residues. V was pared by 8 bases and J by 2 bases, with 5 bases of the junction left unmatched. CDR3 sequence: CASEQGAPGNTIYF. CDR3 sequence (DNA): TGTGCCAGCGAGCAGGGGGCGCCTGGAAACACCATATATTTT.

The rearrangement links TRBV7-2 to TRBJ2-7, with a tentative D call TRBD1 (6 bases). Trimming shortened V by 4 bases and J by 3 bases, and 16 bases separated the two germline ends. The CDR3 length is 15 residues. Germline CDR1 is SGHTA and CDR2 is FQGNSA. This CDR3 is CASSSRSLGGYEQYF. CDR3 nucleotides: TGTGCCAGCAGCTCACGAAGTTTAGGGGGCTACGAGCAGTACTTC.

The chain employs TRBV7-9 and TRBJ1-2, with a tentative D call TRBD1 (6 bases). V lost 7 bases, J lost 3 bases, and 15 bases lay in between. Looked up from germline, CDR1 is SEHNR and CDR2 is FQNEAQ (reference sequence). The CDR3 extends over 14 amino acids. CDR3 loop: CASNQANRDYGYTF. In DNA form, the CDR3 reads TGTGCCAGCAACCAGGCGAACAGGGACTATGGCTACACCTTC.

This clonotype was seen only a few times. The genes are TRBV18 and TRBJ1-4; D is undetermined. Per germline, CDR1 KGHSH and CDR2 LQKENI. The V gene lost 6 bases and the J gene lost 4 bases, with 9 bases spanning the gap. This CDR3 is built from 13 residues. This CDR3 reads CASSAMGNEKLFF. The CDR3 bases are TGTGCCAGCTCTGCGATGGGTAATGAAAAACTGTTTTTT.